The clone carrying this T cell receptor beta chain was seen repeatedly, ten times or more. The antigen is unknown. This sample stems from a study of regulatory T cells in long-lasting Graves disease. Study-wide points: TRBV28, TRBJ1-2 and TRBJ2-5 were segments that persistent disease favored.

To make TCR beta libraries, researchers used iRepertoire HTBI primers and Arm-PCR of CDR3 regions. TCRdb ran MiXCR on the multiplex PCR reads and lists one entry per CDR3 protein. The repertoire holds some 400,000 distinct CDR3 sequences, with under 15% as singletons. Between the trimmed V and J ends, which lost 0 bases and 7 bases, there was a span of 13 bases. The CDR3 covers 14 residues. Looked up from germline, CDR1 is GTSNPN and CDR2 is SVGIG (reference sequence). Regarding time point: newly diagnosed GD, antithyroid drugs for less than 3 months. RNA extracted from PBMCs served as the sequencing template. The same sample was also studied in work on T cells in Graves' hyperthyroidism and ophthalmopathy. That work adds: RT-PCR in the first round (using the HTBI primer set) targeted the TCR CDR3. Ophthalmopathy was model-predicted a median around 6.1 months pre-onset.

The clonotype comes from a woman aged 25 to 39 with Graves disease. V usage is TRBV30 and J usage is TRBJ1-5; TRBD1 is a possible D gene (6 bases). Source: peripheral blood mononuclear cells (PBMCs), taken at new diagnosis, from a patient treated with antithyroid drugs. CDR3 residues: CAWSVSGGPQPQHF. The CDR3 nucleotides are TGTGCCTGGAGTGTAAGCGGGGGGCCGCAGCCCCAGCATTTT. The full variable domain, its missing parts supplied by reference TRBV30 and TRBJ1-5, is SQTIHQWPATLVQPVGSPLSLECTVEGTSNPNLYWYRQAAGRGLQLLFYSVGIGQISSEVPQNLSASRPQDRQFILSSKKLLLSDSGFYLCAWSVSGGPQPQHFGDGTRLSIL.